This T cell receptor beta chain was recorded in a study of cytomegalovirus exposure and HLA in healthy donors. Study information: Approximately 85 million unique TCRs from HLA-typed donors made up an early data release.

Both 60 Vbeta primers and 13 Jbeta primers went into the PCR. Produced via immunoSEQ multiplex PCR; TCRdb's table is partial and in-frame only. The data hold about 140,000 clones, with 82% observed a single time. Study-level results: CMV serostatus was the sole immune exposure information available. Some V segments, including TRBV6-2 and TRBV6-3, were excluded as indistinguishable. An Asian-associated ancestry cluster reportedly showed fewer N-insertions than the approximately 700-donor mean in a later analysis.

On this clone: Its antigen is still unknown.

J lost 3 bases, V lost 3 bases, and 13 bases had no gene match. The germline gives CDR1 MNHEY, CDR2 SMNVEV (reference sequence). The CDR3 is 18 amino acids. Sequencing was done on a sample of PBMCs. V gene TRBV27 combines with J gene TRBJ2-3; TRBD1 aligns across 9 bases. This receptor was taken from a man aged 25-45 years in good health and CMV-seropositive. This chain's CDR3 is CASSLSPGQGKGTDTQYF. The CDR3 DNA reads TGTGCCAGCAGTTTGTCCCCGGGACAGGGTAAGGGGACAGATACGCAGTATTTT.